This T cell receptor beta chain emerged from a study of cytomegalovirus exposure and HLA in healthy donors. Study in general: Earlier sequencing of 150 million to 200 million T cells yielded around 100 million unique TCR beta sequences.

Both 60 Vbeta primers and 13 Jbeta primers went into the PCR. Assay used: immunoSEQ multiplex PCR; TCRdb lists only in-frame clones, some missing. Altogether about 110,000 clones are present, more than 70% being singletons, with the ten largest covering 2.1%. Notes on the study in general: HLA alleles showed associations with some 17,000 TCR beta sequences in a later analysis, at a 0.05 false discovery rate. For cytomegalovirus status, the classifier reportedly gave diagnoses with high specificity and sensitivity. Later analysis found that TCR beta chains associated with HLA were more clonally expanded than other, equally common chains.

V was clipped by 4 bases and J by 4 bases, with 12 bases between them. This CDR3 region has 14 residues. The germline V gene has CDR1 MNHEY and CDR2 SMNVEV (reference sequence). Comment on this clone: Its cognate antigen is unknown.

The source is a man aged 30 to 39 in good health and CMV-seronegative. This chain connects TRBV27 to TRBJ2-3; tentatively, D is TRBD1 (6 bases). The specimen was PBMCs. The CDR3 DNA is TGTGCCAGCAGTTCGTTACAGGGTGCAGATACGCAGTATTTT. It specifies CASSSLQGADTQYF.